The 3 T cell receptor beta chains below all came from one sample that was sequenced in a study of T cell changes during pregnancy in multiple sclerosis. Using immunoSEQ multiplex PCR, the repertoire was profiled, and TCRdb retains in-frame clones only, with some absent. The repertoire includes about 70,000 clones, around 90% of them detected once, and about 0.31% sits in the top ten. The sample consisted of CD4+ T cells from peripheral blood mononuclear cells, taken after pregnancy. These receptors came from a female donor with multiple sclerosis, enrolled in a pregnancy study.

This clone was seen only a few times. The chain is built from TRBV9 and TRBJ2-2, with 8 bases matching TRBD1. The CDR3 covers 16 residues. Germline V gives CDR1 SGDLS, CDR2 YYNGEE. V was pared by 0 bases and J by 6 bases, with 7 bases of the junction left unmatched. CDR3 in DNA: TGTGCCAGCAGCGTAGGATGGACAGGGCGGGCCGGGGAGCTGTTTTTT. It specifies CASSVGWTGRAGELFF. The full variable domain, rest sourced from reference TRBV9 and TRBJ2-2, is DSGVTQTPKHLITATGQRVTLRCSPRSGDLSVYWYQQSLDQGLQFLIQYYNGEERAKGNILERFSAQQFPDLHSELNLSSLELGDSALYFCASSVGWTGRAGELFFGEGSRLTVL.

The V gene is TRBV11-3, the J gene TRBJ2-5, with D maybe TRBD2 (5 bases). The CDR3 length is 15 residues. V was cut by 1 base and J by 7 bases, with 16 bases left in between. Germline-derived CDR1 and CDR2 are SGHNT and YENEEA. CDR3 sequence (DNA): TGTGCCAGCAGCTTAGGCCGCGGGTCCGCGGGGACCCAGTACTTC. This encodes CASSLGRGSAGTQYF.

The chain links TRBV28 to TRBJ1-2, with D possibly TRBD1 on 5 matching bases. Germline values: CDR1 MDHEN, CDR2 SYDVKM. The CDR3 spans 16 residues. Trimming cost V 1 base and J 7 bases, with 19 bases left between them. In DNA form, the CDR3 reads TGTGCCAGCAGTTTATCTGGCAGGGCCTCCGTCGGTGGCTACACCTTC. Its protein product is CASSLSGRASVGGYTF.